This TCR beta chain was profiled in a study of regulatory T cells in long-lasting Graves disease. Study background: Treatment with antithyroid drugs for over 5 years, together with positive TSH receptor antibodies, meant persistent Graves' disease.

Study observations and caveats: TRBV28 was favored in persistent disease, as were TRBJ1-2 and TRBJ2-5. Limited samples may have lowered accuracy.

Time point defined: persistent/refractory GD, antithyroid drugs over 5 years with positive TRAb. The TCR library was made from RNA extracted from PBMCs. On this clonotype itself: Its antigen is still unknown.

iRepertoire HTBI primers and Arm-PCR of CDR3 regions built TCR beta libraries. TCRdb itself ran the multiplex PCR reads through MiXCR, one entry per CDR3 protein. The top ten hold around 26% of the sample, which has 420,000 or so distinct CDR3 sequences, roughly a quarter seen once. CDR1 and CDR2 from the germline V gene are LNHNV and YYDKDF (reference sequence). The CDR3 is made up of 16 amino acids. Trimming took 4 bases from V and 2 from J; bases not matched to a gene: 4. The source was peripheral blood mononuclear cells (PBMCs), collected when the disease was refractory, from a patient treated with antithyroid drugs. The source is a female donor with Graves disease. The chain combines TRBV15 with TRBJ2-7; 14 bases match TRBD2. CDR3 amino acids: CATSIGLAGGPYEQYF. The DNA for the CDR3 is TGTGCCACCAGCATTGGACTAGCGGGAGGACCCTACGAGCAGTACTTC.